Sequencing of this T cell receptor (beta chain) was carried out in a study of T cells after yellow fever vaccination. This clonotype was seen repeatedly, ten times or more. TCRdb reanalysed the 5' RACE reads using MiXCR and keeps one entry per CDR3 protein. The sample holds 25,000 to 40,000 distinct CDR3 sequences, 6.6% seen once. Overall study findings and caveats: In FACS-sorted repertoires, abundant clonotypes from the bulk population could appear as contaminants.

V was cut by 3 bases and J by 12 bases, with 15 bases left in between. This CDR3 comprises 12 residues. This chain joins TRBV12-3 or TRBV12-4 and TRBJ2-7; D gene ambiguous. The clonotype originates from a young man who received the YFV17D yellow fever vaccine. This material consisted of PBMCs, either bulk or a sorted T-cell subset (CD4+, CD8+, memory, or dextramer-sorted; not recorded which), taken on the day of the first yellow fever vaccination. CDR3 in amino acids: CASSFSTGYTYF. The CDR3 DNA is TGTGCCAGCAGTTTTAGTACGGGTTACACGTACTTC.